This T cell receptor (beta chain) is drawn from a study of early T cells in non-severe SARS-CoV-2 infection. Study-level background: RNA in bulk from unsorted whole blood was sequenced, and chains were unpaired.

The study's findings and limits: VDJdb matching skewed toward anti-spike CD8 responses, missing private and CD4 specificities.

Attachment of unique molecular identifiers to individual cDNA molecules was performed. MiXCR, run by TCRdb on the 5' RACE reads, gives a single entry per CDR3 protein. Here the sample spans 55,000 to 70,000 distinct CDR3 sequences, around 4.9% being singletons. CDR1 and CDR2 (germline): DFQATT, SNEGSKA (reference sequence). This CDR3 has 15 amino acids. The V and J ends lost 6 bases and 5 bases, in that order; junction bases with no gene match: 11. With regard to this clonotype: Its target is unknown.

The chain employs TRBV20-1 and TRBJ2-3, with 10 bases identical to TRBD2. Sequencing input: whole blood. This receptor was obtained from an adult who was a healthcare worker with PCR-confirmed SARS-CoV-2 infection or an uninfected control (not recorded which). CDR3 sequence: CSATGLAEVIDTQYF. The CDR3 nucleotides read TGCAGTGCAACCGGACTAGCGGAAGTGATAGATACGCAGTATTTT.